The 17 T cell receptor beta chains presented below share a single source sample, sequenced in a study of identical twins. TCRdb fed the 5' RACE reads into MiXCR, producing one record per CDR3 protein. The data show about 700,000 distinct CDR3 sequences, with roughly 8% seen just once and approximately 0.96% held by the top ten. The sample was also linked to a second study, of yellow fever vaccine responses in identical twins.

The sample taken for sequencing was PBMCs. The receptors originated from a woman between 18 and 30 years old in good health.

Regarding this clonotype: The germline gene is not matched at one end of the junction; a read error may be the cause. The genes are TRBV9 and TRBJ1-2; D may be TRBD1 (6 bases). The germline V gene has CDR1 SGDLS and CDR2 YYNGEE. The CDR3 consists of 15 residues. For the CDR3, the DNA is TGTGCCAGCAGCGGTACAGGGACTACTAATTATGGCTACACCTTC. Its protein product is CASSGTGTTNYGYTF.

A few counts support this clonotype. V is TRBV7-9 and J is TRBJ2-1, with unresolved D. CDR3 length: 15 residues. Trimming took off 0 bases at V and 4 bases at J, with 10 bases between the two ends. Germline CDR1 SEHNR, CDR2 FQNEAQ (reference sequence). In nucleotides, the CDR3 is TGTGCCAGCAGCTTAGCACAAAGCCTATACAATGAGCAGTTCTTC. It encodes CASSLAQSLYNEQFF. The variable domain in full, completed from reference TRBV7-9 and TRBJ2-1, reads DTGVSQNPRHKITKRGQNVTFRCDPISEHNRLYWYRQTLGQGPEFLTYFQNEAQLEKSRLLSDRFSAERPKGSFSTLEIQRTEQGDSAMYLCASSLAQSLYNEQFFGPGTRLTVL.

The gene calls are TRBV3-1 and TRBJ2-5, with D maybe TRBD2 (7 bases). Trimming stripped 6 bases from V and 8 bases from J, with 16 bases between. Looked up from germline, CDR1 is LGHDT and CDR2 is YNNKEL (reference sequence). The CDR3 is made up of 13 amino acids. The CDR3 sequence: CASRRGTKGTQYF. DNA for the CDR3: TGTGCCAGCAGGCGGGGGACAAAAGGAACCCAGTACTTC.

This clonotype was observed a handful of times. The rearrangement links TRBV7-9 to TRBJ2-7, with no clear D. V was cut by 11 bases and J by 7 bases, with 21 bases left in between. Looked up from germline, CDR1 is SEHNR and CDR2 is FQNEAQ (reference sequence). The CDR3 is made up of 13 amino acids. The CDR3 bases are TGTGCCGGTGGTCCTGGACCCAGAGCGGAGCAGTACTTC. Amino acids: CAGGPGPRAEQYF.

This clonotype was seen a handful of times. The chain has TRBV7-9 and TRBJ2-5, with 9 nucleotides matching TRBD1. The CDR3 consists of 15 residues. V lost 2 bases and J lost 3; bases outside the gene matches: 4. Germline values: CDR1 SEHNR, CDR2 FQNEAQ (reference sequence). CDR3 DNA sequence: TGTGCCAGCAGCTTAAACAGGGGGCTGGAAGAGACCCAGTACTTC. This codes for CASSLNRGLEETQYF.

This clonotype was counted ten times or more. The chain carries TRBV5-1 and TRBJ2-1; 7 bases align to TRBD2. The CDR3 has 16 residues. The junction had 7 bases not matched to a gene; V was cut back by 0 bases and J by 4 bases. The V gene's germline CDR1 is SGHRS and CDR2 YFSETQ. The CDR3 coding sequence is TGCGCCAGCAGCTTGGAGGCTAGCGGAACGTACAATGAGCAGTTCTTC. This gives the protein CASSLEASGTYNEQFF.

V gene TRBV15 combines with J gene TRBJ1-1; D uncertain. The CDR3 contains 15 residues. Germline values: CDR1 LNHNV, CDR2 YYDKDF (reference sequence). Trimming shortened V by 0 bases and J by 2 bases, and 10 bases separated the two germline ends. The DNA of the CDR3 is TGTGCCACCAGCAGAGAGGAGGCGTCTAACACTGAAGCTTTCTTT. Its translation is CATSREEASNTEAFF.

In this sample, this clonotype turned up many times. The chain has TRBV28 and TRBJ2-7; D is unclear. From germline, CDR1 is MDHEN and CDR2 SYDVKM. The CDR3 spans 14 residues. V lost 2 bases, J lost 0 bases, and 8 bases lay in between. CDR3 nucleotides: TGTGCCAGCAGTTTACGAACGTCCTCCTACGAGCAGTACTTC. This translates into CASSLRTSSYEQYF.

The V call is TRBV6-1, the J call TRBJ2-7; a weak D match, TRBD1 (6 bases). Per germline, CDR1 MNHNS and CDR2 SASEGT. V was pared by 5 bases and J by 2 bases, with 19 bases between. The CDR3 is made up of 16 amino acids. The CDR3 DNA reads TGTGCCAGCAGTCCGCTCACAGGGAAGGGGACCTACGAGCAGTACTTC. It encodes CASSPLTGKGTYEQYF.

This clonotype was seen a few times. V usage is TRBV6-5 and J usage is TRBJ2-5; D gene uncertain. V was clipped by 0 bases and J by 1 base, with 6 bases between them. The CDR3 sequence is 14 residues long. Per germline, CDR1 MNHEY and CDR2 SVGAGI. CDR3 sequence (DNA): TGTGCCAGCAGTTACTCTCCACGCCAAGAGACCCAGTACTTC. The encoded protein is CASSYSPRQETQYF.

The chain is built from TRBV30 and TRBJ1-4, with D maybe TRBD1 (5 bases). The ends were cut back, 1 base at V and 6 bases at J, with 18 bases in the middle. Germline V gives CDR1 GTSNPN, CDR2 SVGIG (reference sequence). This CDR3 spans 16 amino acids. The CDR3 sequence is CAWSGAIQGRDEKLFF. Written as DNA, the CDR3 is TGTGCCTGGAGTGGAGCGATCCAGGGTAGGGATGAAAAACTGTTTTTT.

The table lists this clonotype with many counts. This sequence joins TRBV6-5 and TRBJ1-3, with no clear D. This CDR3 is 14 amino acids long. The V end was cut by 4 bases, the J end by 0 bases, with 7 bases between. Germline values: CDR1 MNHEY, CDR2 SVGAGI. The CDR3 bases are TGTGCCAGCAGTTCAGGTCTCTCTGGAAACACCATATATTTT. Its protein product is CASSSGLSGNTIYF.

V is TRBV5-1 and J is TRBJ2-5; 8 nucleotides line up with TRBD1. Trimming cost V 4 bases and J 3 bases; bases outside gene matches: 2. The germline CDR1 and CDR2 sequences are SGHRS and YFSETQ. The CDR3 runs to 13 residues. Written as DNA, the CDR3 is TGCGCCAGCAGCGTACAGGGGGAAGAGACCCAGTACTTC. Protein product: CASSVQGEETQYF.

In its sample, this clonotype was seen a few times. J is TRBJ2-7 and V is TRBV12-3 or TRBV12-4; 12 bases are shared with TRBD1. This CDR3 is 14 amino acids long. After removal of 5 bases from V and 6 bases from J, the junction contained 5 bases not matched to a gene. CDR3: CASSGWDRGLEQYF. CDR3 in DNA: TGTGCCAGCAGTGGCTGGGACAGGGGGCTCGAGCAGTACTTC.

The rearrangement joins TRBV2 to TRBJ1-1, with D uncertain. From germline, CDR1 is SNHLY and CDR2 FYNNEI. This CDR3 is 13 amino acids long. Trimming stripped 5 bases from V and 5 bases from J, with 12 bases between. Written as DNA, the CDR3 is TGTGCCAGCAGTCCCCTCTACGGAACTGAAGCTTTCTTT. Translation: CASSPLYGTEAFF.

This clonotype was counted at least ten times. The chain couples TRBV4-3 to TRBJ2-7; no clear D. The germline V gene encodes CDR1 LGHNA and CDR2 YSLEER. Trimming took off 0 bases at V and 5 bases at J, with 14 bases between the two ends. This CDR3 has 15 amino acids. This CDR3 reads CASSQDSENRNEQYF. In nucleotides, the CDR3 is TGCGCCAGCAGCCAAGATTCGGAGAACCGTAACGAGCAGTACTTC.

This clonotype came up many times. CDR3 residues: CASTRLTGELFF. In nucleotides, the CDR3 is TGTGCCAGCACCCGTCTGACCGGGGAGCTGTTTTTT. V is TRBV12-3 or TRBV12-4 and J is TRBJ2-2; D not certain. The ends were cut back, 7 bases at V and 5 bases at J, with 8 bases in the middle. The CDR3 consists of 12 residues.